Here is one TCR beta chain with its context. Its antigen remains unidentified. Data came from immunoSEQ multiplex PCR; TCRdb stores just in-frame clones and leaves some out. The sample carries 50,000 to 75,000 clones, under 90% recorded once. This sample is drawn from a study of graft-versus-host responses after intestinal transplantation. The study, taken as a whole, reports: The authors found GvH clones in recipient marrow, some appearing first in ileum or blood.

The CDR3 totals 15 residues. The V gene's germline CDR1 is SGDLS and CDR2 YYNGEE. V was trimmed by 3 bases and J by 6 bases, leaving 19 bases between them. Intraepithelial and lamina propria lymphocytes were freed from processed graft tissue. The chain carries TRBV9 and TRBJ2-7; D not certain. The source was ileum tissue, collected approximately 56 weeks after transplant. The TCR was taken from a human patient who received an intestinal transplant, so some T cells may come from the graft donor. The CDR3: CASSAGELNPLEQYF. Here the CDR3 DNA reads TGTGCCAGCAGCGCCGGAGAATTAAACCCGCTCGAGCAGTACTTC.